Below are 11 T cell receptor beta chains sequenced from a single sample in a study of siplizumab effects on memory and regulatory T cells. Using immunoSEQ multiplex PCR, the repertoire was profiled, and TCRdb retains in-frame clones only, with some absent. The table includes 85,000 to 130,000 clones, 75% to 95% detected once. The sample taken for sequencing was CD4+ T cells sorted from blood. Receptor source: a human donor in good health. Some clones in this sample may be carry-over from other donors' samples.

This chain links TRBV6-6 with TRBJ2-3, with TRBD2 matching 9 bases. The length of the CDR3 is 14 residues. CDR1 and CDR2 (germline): MNHNY, SVGAGI (reference sequence). V lost 11 bases, J lost 1 base, and 7 bases stayed unmatched. CDR3 loop: CAHALAGGTDTQYF. For the CDR3, the DNA is TGTGCCCACGCGTTAGCGGGGGGCACAGATACGCAGTATTTT.

CDR3 loop: CASWMKGEQYF. The CDR3 DNA sequence: TGTGCCAGCTGGATGAAGGGCGAGCAGTACTTC. The chain combines TRBV6-6 with TRBJ2-7; D remains ambiguous. Trimming removed 8 bases at V and 6 bases at J, with 11 bases between. Looked up from germline, CDR1 is MNHNY and CDR2 is SVGAGI (reference sequence). This CDR3 contains 11 residues.

CDR3 DNA sequence: TGTGCCAGCAGCCCCCAGACTAGCGGAGGGAACACCGGGGAGCTGTTTTTT. This gives the protein CASSPQTSGGNTGELFF. The chain links TRBV7-6 to TRBJ2-2; TRBD2 matches 9 bases. The CDR3 spans 17 residues. Germline trimming cut 5 bases from V and 1 base from J; bases unmatched to any gene: 8. Per germline, CDR1 SGHVS and CDR2 FNYEAQ.

The CDR3 coding sequence is TGTGCCAGCGATCATGGACAGGGTGGGTACGAGCAGTACTTC. Translated: CASDHGQGGYEQYF. This rearrangement joins TRBV28 to TRBJ2-7, with TRBD1 identical over 8 bases. The ends lost 8 bases at V and 4 bases at J; junction bases unmatched: 10. The CDR3 contains 14 residues. The V gene's germline CDR1 is MDHEN and CDR2 SYDVKM.

The CDR3 loop is CASSGTGGQPQHF. DNA for the CDR3: TGTGCCAGCAGTGGGACAGGTGGTCAGCCCCAGCATTTT. The chain combines TRBV2 with TRBJ1-5; 7 nucleotides agree with TRBD1. V lost 4 bases to trimming and J lost 6 bases; unmatched junction nucleotides: 3. Germline-derived CDR1 and CDR2 are SNHLY and FYNNEI. This CDR3 spans 13 amino acids.

The chain has TRBV9 and TRBJ2-5; 13 bases fit TRBD2. J gave up 4 bases and V 0 bases, and 9 bases lay outside the gene matches. The CDR3 is made up of 18 amino acids. CDR1 and CDR2 from the germline V gene are SGDLS and YYNGEE. The CDR3 bases are TGTGCCAGCAGCGTAGGGTGGGGACTAGCGGGGCTAGGAGAGACCCAGTACTTC. It specifies CASSVGWGLAGLGETQYF.

This clone was detected a few times. The chain combines TRBV6-1 with TRBJ2-2, with D tentatively TRBD1 or TRBD2 (5 bases each). The V gene's germline CDR1 is MNHNS and CDR2 SASEGT. V lost 4 bases to trimming and J lost 0 bases, with 18 bases between them. There are 18 residues in the CDR3. The chain's CDR3 is CASSARGWGNANTGELFF. The CDR3 DNA sequence: TGTGCCAGCAGTGCCCGTGGATGGGGGAACGCGAACACCGGGGAGCTGTTTTTT.

This chain uses TRBV29-1 with TRBJ2-3, with D unresolved. The CDR3 is 13 residues long. The germline V and J ends were trimmed by 1 base and 3 bases, with 8 bases remaining between them. Germline CDR1 and CDR2: SQVTM and ANQGSEA. Here the CDR3 reads CSVEGGGTDTQYF. CDR3 nucleotides: TGCAGCGTTGAAGGGGGTGGAACAGATACGCAGTATTTT.

The V and J genes are TRBV7-9 and TRBJ2-1, with 8 bases fitting TRBD1. The V gene's germline CDR1 is SEHNR and CDR2 FQNEAQ (reference sequence). The CDR3 loop spans 14 amino acids. The ends lost 1 base at V and 7 bases at J; junction bases unmatched: 3. The DNA for the CDR3 is TGTGCCAGCAGCTTAGAGACAGGGGCGAATGAGCAGTTCTTC. It codes for CASSLETGANEQFF.

The rearrangement joins TRBV2 to TRBJ1-4; no reliable D call. This CDR3 has 13 residues. Trimming shortened V by 9 bases and J by 4 bases, and 12 bases separated the two germline ends. Germline assignment: CDR1 SNHLY and CDR2 FYNNEI. The chain's CDR3 is CARLDGDNEKLFF. As DNA, the CDR3 is TGTGCCAGATTGGACGGGGATAATGAAAAACTGTTTTTT.

This clone has a handful of counts. The chain combines TRBV2 with TRBJ2-4, with D perhaps matching TRBD2 (6 bases). V was pared by 7 bases and J by 5 bases, with 18 bases between. Germline CDR1 SNHLY, CDR2 FYNNEI. CDR3 length: 15 amino acids. The CDR3 sequence is CASTRLIAVENIQYF. CDR3 DNA sequence: TGTGCCAGCACGAGACTGATAGCGGTCGAAAACATTCAGTACTTC. The variable domain in full, completed from reference TRBV2 and TRBJ2-4, reads EPEVTQTPSHQVTQMGQEVILRCVPISNHLYFYWYRQILGQKVEFLVSFYNNEISEKSEIFDDQFSVERPDGSNFTLKIRSTKLEDSAMYFCASTRLIAVENIQYFGAGTRLSVL.